Sequencing of this TCR beta chain was carried out in a study of cytomegalovirus exposure and HLA in healthy donors. With 60 Vbeta and 13 Jbeta primers, the PCR was carried out. Assay: immunoSEQ multiplex PCR; the TCRdb copy retains only in-frame clones and omits some. The sample gives more than 200,000 clones, 70% of which show up once; approximately 2.5% is in the top ten. The CDR3 contains 13 residues. The V gene lost 1 base and the J gene lost 8 bases, with 11 bases spanning the gap. Germline V gives CDR1 MNHEY, CDR2 SVGAGI. V gene TRBV6-5 combines with J gene TRBJ1-2, with D possibly matching TRBD1 (5 bases). The receptor's source is a man in his forties or fifties in good health and CMV-seropositive. Input material: PBMCs. CDR3 nucleotide sequence: TGTGCCAGCAGTTACTGGGGGGATCGGGGCTACACCTTC. This sequence encodes CASSYWGDRGYTF.